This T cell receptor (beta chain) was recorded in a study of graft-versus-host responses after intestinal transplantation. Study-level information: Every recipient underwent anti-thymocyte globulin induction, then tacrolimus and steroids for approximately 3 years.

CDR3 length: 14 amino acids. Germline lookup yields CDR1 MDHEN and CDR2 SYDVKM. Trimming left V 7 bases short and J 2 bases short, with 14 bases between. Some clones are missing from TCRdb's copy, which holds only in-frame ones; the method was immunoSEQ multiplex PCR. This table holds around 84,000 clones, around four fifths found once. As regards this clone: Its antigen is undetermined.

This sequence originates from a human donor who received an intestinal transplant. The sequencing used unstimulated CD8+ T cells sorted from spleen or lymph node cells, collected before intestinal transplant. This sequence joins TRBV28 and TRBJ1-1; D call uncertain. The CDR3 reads CASNPAVINTEAFF. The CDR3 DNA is TGTGCCAGCAACCCCGCGGTAATAAACACTGAAGCTTTCTTT.